The 15 T cell receptor beta chains reported below all come from one sample, sequenced in a study of T cell responses to AZD1222 COVID-19 vaccine. Method: immunoSEQ multiplex PCR; TCRdb's copy keeps in-frame clones and lacks some. The top ten hold 1% to 1.5% of the sample, which has 150,000 to 200,000 clones, approximately 89% seen once. The specimen was peripheral blood, collected 28 days after the second AZD1222 dose. These receptors all come from an adult who received the AZD1222 COVID-19 vaccine.

This clone was counted a single time. The J gene is TRBJ1-1, the V gene TRBV5-1, with 8 bases identical to TRBD1. This CDR3 contains 16 residues. Germline V gene data show CDR1 as SGHRS and CDR2 as YFSETQ. Trimming at V came to 4 bases and at J to 3 bases, leaving 11 bases not matched to a gene. The chain's CDR3 is CASSPRTGRADTEAFF. CDR3 bases: TGCGCCAGCAGCCCGCGGACAGGGAGGGCGGACACTGAAGCTTTCTTT.

The CDR3 DNA follows: TGTGCTAGTGGTTTGAACGGAAACTACGAGCAGTACTTC. Translating gives CASGLNGNYEQYF. The genes are TRBV12-5 and TRBJ2-7; D gene uncertain. The V and J ends lost 2 bases and 3 bases respectively, with 8 bases between them. Germline-derived CDR1 and CDR2 are LGHNT and FRNRAP. CDR3 size: 13 residues.

V gene TRBV11-2 combines with J gene TRBJ2-5; the D gene could be TRBD1 or TRBD2 (5 bases each). Trimming pared 2 bases from V and 7 bases from J, leaving 20 bases between. Per the germline V gene, CDR1 is SGHAT and CDR2 is FQNNGV. The CDR3 totals 16 residues. CDR3 sequence: CASSLLPGPGSGTQYF. The CDR3 bases are TGTGCCAGCAGCTTACTGCCGGGACCTGGGTCGGGGACCCAGTACTTC. The variable domain in full, with the rest retrieved from reference TRBV11-2 and TRBJ2-5, is EAGVAQSPRYKIIEKRQSVAFWCNPISGHATLYWYQQILGQGPKLLIQFQNNGVVDDSQLPKDRFSAERLKGVDSTLKIQPAKLEDSAVYLCASSLLPGPGSGTQYFGPGTRLLVL.

The chain couples TRBV19 to TRBJ2-7; 8 bases line up with TRBD1. Trimming at V came to 7 bases and at J to 2 bases, leaving 10 bases not matched to a gene. Germline loops: CDR1 LNHDA, CDR2 SQIVND (reference sequence). CDR3 length equals 15 residues. CDR3: CASTPTDRDPYEQYF. In DNA, the CDR3 is TGTGCCAGTACCCCGACGGACAGGGATCCCTACGAGCAGTACTTC.

The genes are TRBV9 and TRBJ2-3; either TRBD1 or TRBD2 may fit D (5 bases each). V was clipped by 3 bases and J by 5 bases, with 22 bases between them. Looked up from germline, CDR1 is SGDLS and CDR2 is YYNGEE. The CDR3 is 17 amino acids. In nucleotides, the CDR3 is TGTGCCAGCAGCGAGTTGGGGGAGAGGTCCCCGAAAGATACGCAGTATTTT. It is translated as CASSELGERSPKDTQYF.

The chain has TRBV11-3 and TRBJ1-1; TRBD1 is a possible D gene (6 bases). Deletions cut 2 bases from V and 6 bases from J, with 28 bases between. The CDR3 totals 19 residues. Germline assignment: CDR1 SGHNT and CDR2 YENEEA. Written as DNA, the CDR3 is TGTGCCAGCAGCTTACTCTCAGGCCAGGGGCTAAATGCGAGGCCTGAAGCTTTCTTT. Amino acid sequence: CASSLLSGQGLNARPEAFF.

The CDR3 DNA is TGTGCCAGCAGCTTAGTTGTCAGGGGGTCTGCAACTAATGAAAAACTGTTTTTT. It yields the protein CASSLVVRGSATNEKLFF. The chain recombines TRBV7-2 with TRBJ1-4; 7 positions agree with TRBD1. The CDR3 is made up of 18 amino acids. Germline loops: CDR1 SGHTA, CDR2 FQGNSA. Germline trimming cut 1 base from V and 0 bases from J; bases unmatched to any gene: 8. Supplemented by reference TRBV7-2 and TRBJ1-4, the full variable domain reads GAGVSQSPSNKVTEKGKDVELRCDPISGHTALYWYRQSLGQGLEFLIYFQGNSAPDKSGLPSDRFSAERTGGSVSTLTIQRTQQEDSAVYLCASSLVVRGSATNEKLFFGSGTQLSVL.

The J gene is TRBJ1-6, the V gene TRBV4-2; D gene ambiguous. V was trimmed by 1 base and J by 16 bases, leaving 14 bases between them. The germline V gene has CDR1 LGHNA and CDR2 YNFKEQ. The CDR3 is 13 residues long. This CDR3 reads CASSQGDRPWLHF. The CDR3 region has the DNA TGTGCCAGCAGCCAAGGTGATCGCCCTTGGCTCCACTTT.

This chain uses TRBV19 with TRBJ1-2, with 10 bases matching TRBD1. Trimming took 6 bases from V and 4 from J; bases not matched to a gene: 5. The CDR3 loop spans 14 amino acids. Germline assignment: CDR1 LNHDA and CDR2 SQIVND (reference sequence). The CDR3 DNA reads as TGTGCCAGTAGACTCGGGACAGGGGCCTATGGCTACACCTTC. It yields the protein CASRLGTGAYGYTF.

This chain joins TRBV19 and TRBJ2-1; 8 bases are shared with TRBD2. Germline V gene sequence: CDR1 LNHDA, CDR2 SQIVND (reference sequence). The CDR3 covers 16 residues. Losses at the gene ends were 2 bases for V and 5 bases for J; bases not matched to a gene: 8. Written as DNA, the CDR3 is TGTGCCAGTAGTATAATTTGGCTAGCGGGCGACAATGAGCAGTTCTTC. Protein: CASSIIWLAGDNEQFF.

This sequence joins TRBV15 and TRBJ2-5, with unresolved D. From germline, CDR1 is LNHNV and CDR2 YYDKDF (reference sequence). The CDR3 totals 13 residues. Deletions cut 9 bases from V and 3 bases from J, with 14 bases between. The CDR3 DNA reads as TGTGCCACGGGTGCAAGGGCAGAAGAGACCCAGTACTTC. Its translation: CATGARAEETQYF.

The chain links TRBV18 to TRBJ1-1; 7 bases map to TRBD1. The CDR3 runs to 16 residues. The J segment lost 2 bases and the V segment lost 3 bases, leaving 9 bases of the junction unmatched. Germline-derived CDR1 and CDR2 are KGHSH and LQKENI. The CDR3 sequence: CASSPLQGRVNTEAFF. The CDR3 DNA is TGTGCCAGCTCACCCCTACAGGGGAGAGTCAACACTGAAGCTTTCTTT.

This clone has a single count. V usage is TRBV20-1 and J usage is TRBJ1-4; no definite D call. From germline, CDR1 is DFQATT and CDR2 SNEGSKA (reference sequence). The CDR3 extends over 11 amino acids. CDR3 loop: CAGLANEKLFF. In DNA form, the CDR3 reads TGCGCTGGGTTAGCTAATGAAAAACTGTTTTTT.

The CDR3 coding sequence is TGTGCCAGCAGCTCCGGGACGGACTCCTACGAGCAGTACTTC. Its protein is CASSSGTDSYEQYF. The rearrangement links TRBV7-9 to TRBJ2-7; D possibly matches TRBD1 or TRBD2 (5 bases each). V was clipped by 4 bases and J by 0 bases, with 10 bases between them. Germline V CDR1 and CDR2: SEHNR, FQNEAQ (reference sequence). The CDR3 sequence is 14 residues long.

This chain links TRBV7-9 with TRBJ1-6, with 7 bases matching TRBD1. The CDR3 is 14 amino acids. Per the germline V gene, CDR1 is SEHNR and CDR2 is FQNEAQ (reference sequence). Germline trimming cut 5 bases from V and 7 bases from J; bases unmatched to any gene: 5. DNA for the CDR3: TGTGCCAGCAGCCCGGGACAGTTAAATTCACCCCTCCACTTT. Translation gives CASSPGQLNSPLHF. The full variable domain, completed using reference TRBV7-9 and TRBJ1-6, is DTGVSQNPRHKITKRGQNVTFRCDPISEHNRLYWYRQTLGQGPEFLTYFQNEAQLEKSRLLSDRFSAERPKGSFSTLEIQRTEQGDSAMYLCASSPGQLNSPLHFGNGTRLTVT.